These 21 T cell receptor beta chains share one sample of origin, sequenced in a study of vaccination effects on CD4 cells after COVID-19. Assay used: immunoSEQ multiplex PCR; TCRdb lists only in-frame clones, some missing. Here the sample spans more than 20,000 clones, roughly 75% being singletons. No antigen has been identified for these receptors. CD4+ T cells specific for antigen were expanded with viral peptide pools by the ViraFEST assay before sequencing. Scientists isolated CD4+ T cells after an approximately 9-day culture period ended. Testing of the vaccine recipients showed negative nucleocapsid antibodies and no prior SARS-CoV-2 infection. The material was CD4+ T cells from PBMCs cultured with HCoV-NL63 spike peptides, obtained before COVID-19 vaccination. The source is a human donor who received a COVID-19 vaccine.

The rearrangement uses TRBV5-5 and TRBJ1-1; D uncertain. V was shortened by 3 bases and J by 1 base, with 16 bases between the two germline ends. CDR1 SGHKS and CDR2 YYEKEE come from the germline V gene (reference sequence). CDR3 length equals 16 residues. The CDR3 reads CASSSDPAVTNTEAFF. DNA of the CDR3: TGTGCCAGCAGCTCCGACCCGGCCGTCACGAACACTGAAGCTTTCTTT.

The chain recombines TRBV5-4 with TRBJ2-3; D not resolved. V was clipped by 5 bases and J by 0 bases, with 22 bases between them. The CDR3 totals 18 residues. CDR1 SGHNT and CDR2 YYREEE come from the germline V gene (reference sequence). This CDR3 is CASSTRDSGFLSTDTQYF. CDR3 coding DNA: TGTGCCAGCAGTACCAGAGATTCCGGGTTCCTGAGCACAGATACGCAGTATTTT.

The rearrangement links TRBV30 to TRBJ1-1; no firm D call. Germline CDR1 GTSNPN, CDR2 SVGIG (reference sequence). This CDR3 has 12 residues. Trimming stripped 5 bases from V and 0 bases from J, with 7 bases between. CDR3: CAWEGMNTEAFF. In nucleotides, the CDR3 is TGTGCCTGGGAAGGGATGAACACTGAAGCTTTCTTT. Variable domain in full (rest from reference TRBV30 and TRBJ1-1): SQTIHQWPATLVQPVGSPLSLECTVEGTSNPNLYWYRQAAGRGLQLLFYSVGIGQISSEVPQNLSASRPQDRQFILSSKKLLLSDSGFYLCAWEGMNTEAFFGQGTRLTVV.

The chain employs TRBV7-8 and TRBJ1-1; no clear D. The CDR3 has 13 amino acids. Germline assignment: CDR1 SGHVS and CDR2 FQNEAQ. Trimming left V 8 bases short and J 4 bases short, with 14 bases between. The CDR3 DNA reads TGTGCCAGCGGGAAGGAACGAGGCACTGAAGCTTTCTTT. It is translated as CASGKERGTEAFF.

The V gene is TRBV3-1 (or the pseudogene TRBV3-2), the J gene TRBJ2-1, with 14 positions matching TRBD2. Trimming took 5 bases from V and 10 from J; bases not matched to a gene: 4. CDR1 and CDR2 from the germline V gene are LGHDT and YNNKEL (reference sequence). The CDR3 is 14 amino acids. The CDR3 region is CASSVGLAGVEQFF. The CDR3 DNA reads TGTGCCAGCAGCGTGGGACTAGCGGGAGTCGAGCAGTTCTTC.

The V and J genes are TRBV5-1 and TRBJ2-2, with TRBD2 matching over 9 bases. V was clipped by 7 bases and J by 2 bases; unmatched bases: 3. The CDR3 covers 14 residues. Germline V gene sequence: CDR1 SGHRS, CDR2 YFSETQ. The CDR3 sequence: CASGSGGNTGELFF. CDR3 coding DNA: TGCGCCAGCGGTAGCGGGGGTAACACCGGGGAGCTGTTTTTT.

The genes are TRBV5-1 and TRBJ2-1; 10 nucleotides match TRBD1. This CDR3 has 15 residues. The V gene's germline CDR1 is SGHRS and CDR2 YFSETQ. With 0 bases clipped from V and 7 bases from J, the junction kept 4 bases outside the gene matches. The CDR3 loop reads CASSLAGTGANEQFF. The CDR3 DNA reads TGCGCCAGCAGCTTGGCCGGGACAGGGGCGAATGAGCAGTTCTTC.

The rearrangement links TRBV28 to TRBJ1-5; no clear D. Looked up from germline, CDR1 is MDHEN and CDR2 is SYDVKM. The V and J ends lost 2 bases and 2 bases respectively, with 16 bases between them. The CDR3 totals 17 residues. CDR3 amino acids: CASSLPDRLRGNQPQHF. The DNA of the CDR3 is TGTGCCAGCAGTTTACCCGACCGCCTTCGGGGCAATCAGCCCCAGCATTTT.

Only a few counts were recorded for this clone. The chain carries TRBV12-3 or TRBV12-4 and TRBJ1-3; D not resolved. The CDR3 loop spans 12 amino acids. The V end lost 3 bases, the J end lost 8 bases, and 8 bases lay between the germline ends. The CDR3 region is CASSFPADTIYF. The CDR3 nucleotides read TGTGCCAGCAGTTTCCCAGCGGACACCATATATTTT.

The chain employs TRBV19 and TRBJ1-2; 7 bases are a match to TRBD1. Looked up from germline, CDR1 is LNHDA and CDR2 is SQIVND (reference sequence). The CDR3 is 14 amino acids. After removal of 4 bases from V and 9 bases from J, the junction contained 11 bases not matched to a gene. CDR3 sequence (DNA): TGTGCCAGTAGTAGCGACAGGGCCAGGAGCAGCTACACCTTC. This translates into CASSSDRARSSYTF.

The sample holds one count of this clone. The chain employs TRBV6-5 and TRBJ2-7, with D perhaps TRBD1 (5 bases). The germline V gene has CDR1 MNHEY and CDR2 SVGAGI. CDR3 length: 14 residues. V lost 0 bases to trimming and J lost 4 bases, with 10 bases between them. In nucleotides, the CDR3 is TGTGCCAGCAGTTACTCGATGCAGGGATACGAGCAGTACTTC. It translates to CASSYSMQGYEQYF.

This clone has just a few counts. The V call is TRBV28, the J call TRBJ1-3; tentatively, D is TRBD1 (5 bases). The CDR3 has 14 amino acids. V was clipped by 4 bases and J by 2 bases, with 9 bases between them. The germline CDR1 and CDR2 sequences are MDHEN and SYDVKM. In DNA, the CDR3 is TGTGCCAGCAGTTCCACGGGGGCTGGAAACACCATATATTTT. Translated, it gives CASSSTGAGNTIYF.

A remark on this clone: The junction and the germline gene differ at one end; a read error may be behind it. The chain carries TRBV18 and TRBJ2-1; D may match TRBD1 or TRBD2 (5 bases each). Germline V gives CDR1 KGHSH, CDR2 LQKENI. The CDR3 consists of 12 residues. The CDR3 region is CASSTGTSFVVF. The CDR3 region has the DNA TGTGCCAGCTCAACCGGGACCAGCTTCGTCGTCTTC.

V gene TRBV3-1 (or the pseudogene TRBV3-2) combines with J gene TRBJ2-5; no firm D call. CDR1 is LGHDT and CDR2 is YNNKEL in the germline V gene (reference sequence). CDR3 length: 11 amino acids. Between the trimmed V and J ends, which lost 4 bases and 5 bases, there was a span of 5 bases. CDR3 amino acids: CASSRMETQYF. The CDR3 DNA reads as TGTGCCAGCAGCCGGATGGAGACCCAGTACTTC.

The chain uses TRBV24-1 and TRBJ2-1, with 7 bases matching TRBD1. The CDR3 is made up of 15 amino acids. Trimming took 3 bases from V and 7 from J; bases not matched to a gene: 8. The germline V gene has CDR1 KGHDR and CDR2 SFDVKD. The CDR3 reads CATSDPGTVGNEQFF. The CDR3 nucleotides are TGTGCCACCAGTGATCCCGGGACAGTAGGAAATGAGCAGTTCTTC.

The V gene is TRBV18, the J gene TRBJ2-7; D is unclear. This CDR3 spans 12 amino acids. CDR1 is KGHSH, CDR2 LQKENI, per germline. Between the trimmed V and J ends, which lost 2 bases and 3 bases, there was a span of 5 bases. The CDR3 here is CASSPEFYEQYF. The CDR3 nucleotides read TGTGCCAGCTCACCAGAGTTCTACGAGCAGTACTTC.

The chain has TRBV3-1 (or the pseudogene TRBV3-2) and TRBJ2-1; 10 bases line up with TRBD2. Germline loops: CDR1 LGHDT, CDR2 YNNKEL (reference sequence). The CDR3 contains 16 residues. V lost 4 bases to trimming and J lost 6 bases; unmatched junction nucleotides: 9. The CDR3 is CASSPHLAGEFNEQFF. CDR3 DNA sequence: TGTGCCAGCAGCCCTCATCTAGCGGGAGAGTTCAATGAGCAGTTCTTC.

This rearrangement joins TRBV3-1 (or the pseudogene TRBV3-2) to TRBJ2-5; 10 positions match TRBD2. Looked up from germline, CDR1 is LGHDT and CDR2 is YNNKEL (reference sequence). V shed 4 bases and J 4 bases; nucleotides not matched to a gene: 6. CDR3 length equals 15 residues. CDR3 coding DNA: TGTGCCAGCAGCCTGGGACTAGCGAGAGGAGAGACCCAGTACTTC. Its translation is CASSLGLARGETQYF.

This clone has just one count. The V call is TRBV19, the J call TRBJ2-6; no clear D gene. Germline V gene lookup returns CDR1 LNHDA and CDR2 SQIVND (reference sequence). The CDR3 covers 16 residues. V was trimmed by 5 bases and J by 4 bases, leaving 15 bases between them. CDR3 in DNA: TGTGCCAGTAGTCCGGATAGGCTGAGGGGGGCCAACGTCCTGACTTTC. This codes for CASSPDRLRGANVLTF.

The J gene is TRBJ1-5, the V gene TRBV12-5; weak D call: TRBD1 (6 bases). Germline lookup yields CDR1 LGHNT and CDR2 FRNRAP. Trimming took 6 bases from V and 1 from J, leaving 10 bases between them. The CDR3 has 14 residues. CDR3 loop: CASGRGQSNQPQHF. The CDR3, as DNA: TGTGCTAGTGGACGCGGACAGAGCAATCAGCCCCAGCATTTT.

CDR3 region: CAISVGPNQPQHF. The CDR3 DNA reads as TGTGCCATCAGTGTGGGCCCCAATCAGCCCCAGCATTTT. This chain links TRBV10-3 with TRBJ1-5, with no clear D. This CDR3 spans 13 amino acids. Germline CDR1 is ENHRY and CDR2 is SYGVKD. V lost 4 bases to trimming and J lost 3 bases, with 7 bases between them.